These 5 T cell receptor beta chains came from one sample sequenced in a study of blood T cells in healthy people across ages. Sample-barcoded 5' priming and a J-beta primer mix drove a second PCR of 7 to 11 cycles. TCRdb processed the 5' RACE reads anew with MiXCR; each CDR3 protein has one entry. Found here are some 1.1 million distinct CDR3 sequences, around two fifths of them singletons; the top ten hold under 15%. Sequenced input: blood. The receptors were gathered from a man between 18 and 35 years old in good health.

This chain connects TRBV20-1 to TRBJ2-1; the D is unclear. The CDR3 has 13 amino acids. Trimming pared 4 bases from V and 7 bases from J, leaving 14 bases between. Germline lookup yields CDR1 DFQATT and CDR2 SNEGSKA (reference sequence). The CDR3 nucleotides read TGCAGTGCTACTAGTCCCCCCAGGAATGAGCAGTTCTTC. Translated: CSATSPPRNEQFF.

This clonotype was seen more than once but under ten times. The chain is built from TRBV24-1 and TRBJ2-3; D assignment may be TRBD1 or TRBD2 (5 bases each). V lost 4 bases and J lost 2, with 24 bases in between. Germline CDR1 and CDR2: KGHDR and SFDVKD. The CDR3 is 19 amino acids. CDR3 bases: TGTGCCACCAGTGACCCTCTCAAGGGACGTGGGATTCCCACAGATACGCAGTATTTT. Protein: CATSDPLKGRGIPTDTQYF.

This clonotype was picked up a small number of times. The chain has TRBV20-1 and TRBJ2-7; D remains unclear. Germline CDR1 reads DFQATT; CDR2 reads SNEGSKA (reference sequence). This CDR3 is built from 12 residues. The ends were cut back, 3 bases at V and 5 bases at J, with 11 bases in the middle. The CDR3 DNA reads as TGCAGTGCTAGTAAAGAGAGCGACGAGCAGTACTTC. Its translation: CSASKESDEQYF.

This clonotype was picked up a small number of times. This chain links TRBV6-5 with TRBJ2-1, with D possibly TRBD2 on 6 matching bases. Germline loops: CDR1 MNHEY, CDR2 SVGAGI. Trimming left V 2 bases short and J 8 bases short, with 13 bases between. This CDR3 contains 14 residues. CDR3 residues: CASSYGVGGDEQFF. The CDR3 DNA reads as TGTGCCAGCAGTTACGGGGTCGGAGGGGATGAGCAGTTCTTC.

This clonotype was seen only a few times. V and J are TRBV14 and TRBJ1-1; D is ambiguous. The CDR3 totals 14 residues. Germline CDR1 SGHDN, CDR2 FVKESK. With 4 bases removed from V and 3 bases from J, the gap between germline ends came to 12 bases. This chain's CDR3 is CASSPVGGYTEAFF. The DNA for the CDR3 is TGTGCCAGCAGCCCCGTCGGTGGGTACACTGAAGCTTTCTTT.